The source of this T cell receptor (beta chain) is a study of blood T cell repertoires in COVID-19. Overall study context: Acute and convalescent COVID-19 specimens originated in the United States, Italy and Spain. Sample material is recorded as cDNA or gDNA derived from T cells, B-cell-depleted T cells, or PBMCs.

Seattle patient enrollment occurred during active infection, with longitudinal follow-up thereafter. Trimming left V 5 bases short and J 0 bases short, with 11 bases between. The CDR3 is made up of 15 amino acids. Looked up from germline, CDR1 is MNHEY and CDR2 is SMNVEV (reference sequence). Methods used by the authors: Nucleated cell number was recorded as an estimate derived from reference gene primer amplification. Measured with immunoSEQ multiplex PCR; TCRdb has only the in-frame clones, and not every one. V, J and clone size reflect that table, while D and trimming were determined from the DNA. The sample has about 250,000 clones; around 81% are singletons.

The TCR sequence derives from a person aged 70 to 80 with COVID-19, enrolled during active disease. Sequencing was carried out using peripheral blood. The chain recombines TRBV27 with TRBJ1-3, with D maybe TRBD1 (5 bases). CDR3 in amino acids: CASSVVGGSGNTIYF. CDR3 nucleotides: TGTGCCAGCAGTGTGGTGGGGGGCTCTGGAAACACCATATATTTT.